This T cell receptor (beta chain) was identified in a study of T cell clonality in common variable immunodeficiency. This clone was observed many times. Its antigen is unidentified. Read sequence stops 3 residues before the CDR3 end, and the germline J gene provides the missing end. Study outcomes and limitations: Reportedly, TCR beta sequences from common variable immunodeficiency showed fewer deletions and N-nucleotide insertions.

CDR3 size: 14 residues. Trimming left V 2 bases short and J 5 bases short, with 12 bases between. CDR1 and CDR2 (germline): MNHEY, SVGEGT. Equal genomic DNA amounts from CVID and control samples were sequenced. The repertoire was sequenced with immunoSEQ multiplex PCR; TCRdb's copy has only in-frame clones and lacks some. The sample is made up of 50,000 to 60,000 clones, none counted only once. The source of this sequence is a person aged 18 to 75 in good health. The chain joins TRBV6-2 or TRBV6-3 to TRBJ1-1, with TRBD1 as a possible D gene (6 bases). The sequenced sample was peripheral blood mononuclear cells. The CDR3 bases that were read are TGTGCCAGCAGTTACATGGGGGCTACAACTGAA. It translates to CASSYMGATTE. The full CDR3 sequence reads CASSYMGATTEAFF.